A single sample gave rise to the 11 T cell receptor beta chains below, sequenced in a study of T-cell memory formation after mild COVID-19. TCRdb itself ran the 5' RACE reads through MiXCR, one entry per CDR3 protein. Found here are fewer than 250,000 distinct CDR3 sequences, roughly 15% of them singletons; the top ten hold over 2%. Sequencing was performed on PBMCs or a T cell subset sorted from them (not recorded which). Every receptor here comes from an adult woman who had mild COVID-19 (a few samples of this study predate the infection). Cell type and time point are not known.

This clonotype showed up just once. J is TRBJ2-3 and V is TRBV20-1, with D unresolved. Trimming stripped 5 bases from V and 2 bases from J, with 14 bases between. There are 14 residues in the CDR3. The germline CDR1 and CDR2 sequences are DFQATT and SNEGSKA (reference sequence). The CDR3 coding sequence is TGCAGTGCTCGAAGGTGGCAGATCACAGATACGCAGTATTTT. This gives the protein CSARRWQITDTQYF.

The CDR3 DNA is TGTGCCAGCTCCCTAGGAGGGGGGTACTACAATGAGCAGTTCTTC. Protein product: CASSLGGGYYNEQFF. The V gene is TRBV12-3 or TRBV12-4, the J gene TRBJ2-1; D might be TRBD1 or TRBD2, each matching 6 bases. Trimming removed 8 bases at V and 3 bases at J, with 17 bases between. The CDR3 is 15 amino acids.

This chain uses TRBV6-6 with TRBJ2-7; a possible D gene is TRBD2 (5 bases). In germline, CDR1 is MNHNY, CDR2 SVGAGI (reference sequence). Deletions cut 3 bases from V and 3 bases from J, with 12 bases between. The CDR3 covers 14 residues. The CDR3 DNA sequence: TGTGCCAGCAGTTATTCCGGGAACGACTACGAGCAGTACTTC. The encoded protein is CASSYSGNDYEQYF.

The sample holds a few counts of this clonotype. V and J are TRBV7-6 and TRBJ2-3, with D possibly matching TRBD1 (6 bases). V was clipped by 1 base and J by 4 bases, with 21 bases between them. CDR3 length: 18 residues. CDR1 and CDR2 (germline): SGHVS, FNYEAQ. The CDR3 is CASSLVPSGANAPDTQYF. The DNA for the CDR3 is TGTGCCAGCAGCTTAGTCCCCTCAGGGGCGAATGCACCAGATACGCAGTATTTT.

This clonotype was detected only a few times. The chain combines TRBV20-1 with TRBJ2-1; TRBD1 matches 8 bases. V gave up 7 bases and J gave up 6 bases; unmatched junction bases: 8. The CDR3 spans 13 residues. Germline V gene data show CDR1 as DFQATT and CDR2 as SNEGSKA (reference sequence). For the CDR3, the DNA is TGCAGTGTGCTTCGACAGGGGTTCAATGAGCAGTTCTTC. Protein sequence: CSVLRQGFNEQFF.

The chain carries TRBV12-3 or TRBV12-4 and TRBJ1-6; D gene ambiguous. The length of the CDR3 is 14 residues. Trimming removed 6 bases from V and 4 bases from J, with 10 bases in between. The CDR3 DNA reads as TGTGCCAGCAGCCCCCCGGGGTATAATTCACCCCTCCACTTT. Its protein product is CASSPPGYNSPLHF.

This clonotype was recorded a few times. The gene calls are TRBV7-3 and TRBJ2-1; D is ambiguous. The germline V gene encodes CDR1 SGHTA and CDR2 FQGTGA. V lost 1 base and J 9 bases, leaving 10 bases between the germline ends. CDR3 size: 13 residues. The CDR3 region has the DNA TGTGCCAGCAGCTTAATAAGCCCGGGTGAGCAGTTCTTC. It codes for CASSLISPGEQFF.

This clonotype was picked up many times. The CDR3 reads CSARDGSDEQYF. CDR3 bases: TGCAGTGCTAGAGACGGGAGTGACGAGCAGTACTTC. This chain joins TRBV20-1 and TRBJ2-7, with D possibly being TRBD2 (6 bases). Germline CDR1 reads DFQATT; CDR2 reads SNEGSKA (reference sequence). The V end lost 0 bases, the J end lost 5 bases, and 8 bases lay between the germline ends. The CDR3 sequence is 12 residues long.

In its sample, this clonotype was seen a few times. The gene calls are TRBV5-4 and TRBJ2-7; TRBD1 or TRBD2 may be the D gene (5 bases each). With the DNA end fitting TRBJ2-5 better, the J assignment may be wrong. The CDR3 has 12 residues. Germline V lookup: CDR1 SGHNT, CDR2 YYREEE (reference sequence). The CDR3: CASSSWDETQYF. The CDR3 DNA reads TGTGCCAGCAGCTCATGGGACGAGACCCAGTACTTC.

This clonotype has just a few counts. The CDR3 region is CASSLQGQGLTDTQYF. The CDR3 bases are TGTGCCAGCTCACTACAGGGACAGGGCCTCACAGATACGCAGTATTTT. This chain connects TRBV18 to TRBJ2-3; 9 nucleotides agree with TRBD1. After removal of 4 bases from V and 2 bases from J, the junction contained 7 bases not matched to a gene. The CDR3 consists of 16 residues. Germline CDR1 reads KGHSH; CDR2 reads LQKENI.

The chain couples TRBV25-1 to TRBJ2-7, with D unclear. CDR1 is MGHDK, CDR2 SYGVNS, per germline. The ends were cut back, 2 bases at V and 1 base at J, with 6 bases in the middle. This CDR3 spans 13 amino acids. The CDR3 reads CASSEKNSYEQYF. The CDR3 coding sequence is TGTGCCAGCAGTGAAAAAAATTCCTACGAGCAGTACTTC.